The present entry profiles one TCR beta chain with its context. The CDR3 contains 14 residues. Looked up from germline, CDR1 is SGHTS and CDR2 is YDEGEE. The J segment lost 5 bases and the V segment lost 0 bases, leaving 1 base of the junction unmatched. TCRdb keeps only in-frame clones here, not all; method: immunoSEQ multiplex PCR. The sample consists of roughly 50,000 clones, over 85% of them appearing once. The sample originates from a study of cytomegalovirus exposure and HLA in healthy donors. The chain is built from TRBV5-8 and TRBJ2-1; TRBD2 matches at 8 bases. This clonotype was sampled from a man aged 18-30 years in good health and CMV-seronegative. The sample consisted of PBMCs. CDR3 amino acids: CASSLALADNEQFF. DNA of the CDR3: TGTGCCAGCAGCTTGGCACTAGCGGACAATGAGCAGTTCTTC. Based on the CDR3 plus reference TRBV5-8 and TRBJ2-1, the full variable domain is EAGVTQSPTHLIKTRGQQATLRCSPISGHTSVYWYQQALGLGLQFLLWYDEGEERNRGNFPPRFSGRQFPNYSSELNVNALELEDSALYLCASSLALADNEQFFGPGTRLTVL.